These 17 T cell receptor beta chains share one sample of origin, sequenced in a study of blood T cell repertoires in COVID-19. Only in-frame clones appear in the TCRdb table, and some are missing; sequencing was by immunoSEQ multiplex PCR. The sample shows a few hundred thousand clones, around 87% of them seen only once. Sequenced sample: peripheral blood. These receptors were obtained from a man in his 60s with acute or convalescent COVID-19.

This CDR3 reads CASSPQIQETQYF. Written as DNA, the CDR3 is TGTGCCAGCAGTCCTCAGATACAAGAGACCCAGTACTTC. This chain joins TRBV6-5 and TRBJ2-5; unclear D gene. Germline CDR1 and CDR2: MNHEY and SVGAGI. CDR3 size: 13 residues. V lost 5 bases to trimming and J lost 2 bases, with 9 bases between them.

The chain joins TRBV19 to TRBJ2-3; D may be TRBD1 (6 bases). Looked up from germline, CDR1 is LNHDA and CDR2 is SQIVND (reference sequence). The CDR3 runs 11 residues. CDR3 bases: TGTGCTACAGGGCTCACAGATACGCAGTATTTT. Encoded protein: CATGLTDTQYF.

The V gene is TRBV28, the J gene TRBJ2-5; weak D call: TRBD1 (5 bases). CDR1 is MDHEN, CDR2 SYDVKM, per germline. CDR3 length equals 15 residues. V was clipped by 3 bases and J by 2 bases, with 13 bases between them. The CDR3 sequence: CASSFRVPLQETQYF. The CDR3 DNA reads TGTGCCAGCAGTTTCAGGGTACCCCTTCAAGAGACCCAGTACTTC.

This clone was seen more than once but under ten times. The chain employs TRBV19 and TRBJ1-5, with a possible D match to TRBD1 (6 bases). CDR1 and CDR2 from the germline V gene are LNHDA and SQIVND (reference sequence). This CDR3 has 14 residues. V was shortened by 5 bases and J by 5 bases, with 13 bases between the two germline ends. The chain's CDR3 is CASSPGQRYQPQHF. The CDR3 nucleotides are TGTGCCAGTAGTCCCGGACAGCGATATCAGCCCCAGCATTTT.

The chain combines TRBV11-2 with TRBJ2-3, with TRBD1 matching 10 bases. Per germline, CDR1 SGHAT and CDR2 FQNNGV. V was pared by 5 bases and J by 2 bases, with 13 bases of the junction left unmatched. This CDR3 region has 18 residues. CDR3 DNA: TGTGCCAGCAGCCAACGGGGACAGGGGCCCTTACTCACAGATACGCAGTATTTT. Translated: CASSQRGQGPLLTDTQYF.

The chain joins TRBV7-3 to TRBJ2-6; 9 nucleotides line up with TRBD1. The junction had 2 bases not matched to a gene; V was cut back by 0 bases and J by 2 bases. This CDR3 comprises 17 residues. CDR1 and CDR2 from the germline V gene are SGHTA and FQGTGA. CDR3 protein: CASSLTGTGTGANVLTF. DNA for the CDR3: TGTGCCAGCAGCTTAACCGGGACAGGGACTGGGGCCAACGTCCTGACTTTC.

This rearrangement joins TRBV5-1 to TRBJ2-1, with TRBD2 matching 8 bases. This CDR3 has 18 amino acids. Germline CDR1 and CDR2: SGHRS and YFSETQ. The trim removed 1 base at V and 4 bases at J, leaving 13 bases unmatched. CDR3 protein: CASSLYGGALGVYNEQFF. In DNA, the CDR3 is TGCGCCAGCAGCTTGTACGGGGGGGCCCTCGGGGTGTACAATGAGCAGTTCTTC.

This clone appeared once. V is TRBV28 and J is TRBJ2-7; a possible D gene is TRBD1 (6 bases). This CDR3 has 16 residues. With 3 bases removed from V and 3 bases from J, the gap between germline ends came to 18 bases. In germline, CDR1 is MDHEN, CDR2 SYDVKM. The CDR3 loop is CASSFTPTGPVYEQYF. The CDR3 DNA is TGTGCCAGCAGTTTTACCCCGACAGGTCCGGTCTACGAGCAGTACTTC.

The chain combines TRBV6-5 with TRBJ2-7; 11 bases align to TRBD1. This CDR3 contains 16 residues. Germline V lookup: CDR1 MNHEY, CDR2 SVGAGI. The V gene end was trimmed by 2 bases and the J gene end by 4 bases; junction bases not matched to a gene: 7. The CDR3 DNA sequence: TGTGCCAGCAGTTACCCTTCGGGACAGGGGGTGTACGAGCAGTACTTC. This sequence encodes CASSYPSGQGVYEQYF.

In its sample, this clone was seen a few times. The J gene is TRBJ2-2, the V gene TRBV5-8, with TRBD1 matching 8 bases. Trimming at V came to 4 bases and at J to 6 bases, leaving 5 bases not matched to a gene. Per germline, CDR1 SGHTS and CDR2 YDEGEE. The CDR3 consists of 14 residues. CDR3 sequence: CASSLTGVPGELFF. Here the CDR3 DNA reads TGTGCCAGCAGCCTGACAGGGGTTCCCGGGGAGCTGTTTTTT.

The genes are TRBV6-5 and TRBJ2-3; the match to TRBD2 covers 11 bases. CDR1 is MNHEY and CDR2 is SVGAGI in the germline V gene. The ends lost 2 bases at V and 5 bases at J; junction bases unmatched: 6. The CDR3 contains 16 residues. The CDR3 region is CASSYLGTSGLDTQYF. Written as DNA, the CDR3 is TGTGCCAGCAGTTACCTTGGGACTAGCGGCCTAGATACGCAGTATTTT.

As to this clone: At the DNA level, this CDR3 is encoded by other sequences in the same sample as well. The rearrangement links TRBV5-1 to TRBJ1-1, with 8 bases identical to TRBD1. The CDR3 runs 12 residues. V shed 4 bases, J shed 7 bases, and the junction held 3 bases outside the gene matches. Germline V gives CDR1 SGHRS, CDR2 YFSETQ. CDR3 bases: TGCGCCAGCAGCATAGGACAGGGTGAAGCTTTCTTT. Amino acids: CASSIGQGEAFF.

The genes are TRBV5-1 and TRBJ2-5; 11 positions agree with TRBD1. V lost 0 bases, J lost 5 bases, and 3 bases stayed unmatched. The V gene's germline CDR1 is SGHRS and CDR2 YFSETQ. The CDR3 extends over 15 amino acids. DNA of the CDR3: TGCGCCAGCAGCTTGGGGACAGGGGGCGTGGAGACCCAGTACTTC. It specifies CASSLGTGGVETQYF.

In DNA, the CDR3 is TGTGCCAGCAGTGAAGCATGGGGGACAGGGCGGAATGAAAAACTGTTTTTT. The encoded protein is CASSEAWGTGRNEKLFF. The chain carries TRBV6-1 and TRBJ1-4, with 9 nucleotides matching TRBD1. This CDR3 is built from 17 residues. CDR1 and CDR2 from the germline V gene are MNHNS and SASEGT. V shed 0 bases and J 5 bases; nucleotides not matched to a gene: 7.

The V gene is TRBV3-1 (or the pseudogene TRBV3-2), the J gene TRBJ2-7; TRBD2 is a possible D gene (6 bases). Trimming cost V 3 bases and J 3 bases, with 18 bases left between them. The CDR3 has 16 amino acids. CDR1 is LGHDT and CDR2 is YNNKEL in the germline V gene (reference sequence). CDR3 DNA: TGTGCCAGCAGCCACCGAACCGGGACTCCTTTCTACGAGCAGTACTTC. As protein: CASSHRTGTPFYEQYF.

The rearrangement links TRBV7-9 to TRBJ1-2; D gene uncertain. Germline V gene lookup returns CDR1 SEHNR and CDR2 FQNEAQ (reference sequence). The CDR3 is made up of 15 amino acids. Trimming removed 3 bases at V and 2 bases at J, with 13 bases between. CDR3 nucleotides: TGTGCCAGCAGCTTTCAGGAGGAAAAAAACTATGGCTACACCTTC. This sequence encodes CASSFQEEKNYGYTF.

The V call is TRBV12-3 or TRBV12-4, the J call TRBJ1-2, with unresolved D. V lost 10 bases and J lost 2, with 14 bases in between. The CDR3 loop spans 13 amino acids. The CDR3 reads CATAMTGNYGYTF. For the CDR3, the DNA is TGTGCCACCGCCATGACGGGAAACTATGGCTACACCTTC.